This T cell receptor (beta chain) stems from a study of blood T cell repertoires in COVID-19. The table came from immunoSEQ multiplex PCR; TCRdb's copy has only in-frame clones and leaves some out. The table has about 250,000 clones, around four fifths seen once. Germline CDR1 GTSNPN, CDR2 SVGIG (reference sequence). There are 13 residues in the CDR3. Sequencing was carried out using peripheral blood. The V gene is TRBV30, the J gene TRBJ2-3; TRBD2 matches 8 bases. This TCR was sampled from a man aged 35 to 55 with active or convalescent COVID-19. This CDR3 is CSFGGGSTDTQYF. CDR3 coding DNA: TGTTCTTTCGGGGGGGGGAGCACAGATACGCAGTATTTT.